This T cell receptor beta chain was sequenced during a study of blood T cell repertoires in COVID-19. Looking at the study overall: Both acute and convalescent COVID-19 samples were obtained from the United States, Italy and Spain. PBMCs, B-cell-depleted T cells, or T cells were the source of the cDNA or gDNA that made up the material.

This table comes from immunoSEQ multiplex PCR, and its TCRdb copy is limited to in-frame clones, with some not included. The data hold some 90,000 clones, with more than 70% observed a single time. CDR1 MNHEY and CDR2 SVGAGI come from the germline V gene. With V trimmed by 5 bases and J by 4 bases, 3 bases remained unmatched. This CDR3 is 14 amino acids long. Enrolled during active infection, Seattle patients were then followed longitudinally. The chain recombines TRBV6-5 with TRBJ1-5; TRBD1 aligns across 9 bases. The TCR originated in a man aged 45-65 years with COVID-19, enrolled during active disease. Sequencing was carried out using peripheral blood. The DNA of the CDR3 is TGTGCCAGCAGTCCCGGACAGGGGAATCAGCCCCAGCATTTT. It is translated as CASSPGQGNQPQHF.